The 13 T cell receptor beta chains in this list originate from one sample, sequenced in a study of cytomegalovirus exposure and HLA in healthy donors. The PCR had 60 Vbeta and 13 Jbeta primers. Clones were sequenced by immunoSEQ multiplex PCR, and TCRdb holds only the in-frame ones, with some missing. In the table there are approximately 100,000 clones, 60% to 80% of which are singletons. Sequencing input: PBMCs. These receptors were collected from a man in his sixties in good health and CMV-seronegative.

V usage is TRBV19 and J usage is TRBJ2-3; 8 bases are a match to TRBD1. The CDR3 totals 14 residues. Germline trimming cut 5 bases from V and 3 bases from J; bases unmatched to any gene: 4. Germline CDR1 LNHDA, CDR2 SQIVND (reference sequence). The CDR3 DNA reads as TGTGCCAGTAGTTCACAGGGGGAAACAGATACGCAGTATTTT. As protein: CASSSQGETDTQYF.

V usage is TRBV9 and J usage is TRBJ1-3; perhaps TRBD1 as D (5 bases). The CDR3 is made up of 16 amino acids. Germline CDR1 SGDLS, CDR2 YYNGEE. The ends were cut back, 4 bases at V and 0 bases at J, with 14 bases in the middle. The CDR3 nucleotides read TGTGCCAGCAGCTATCTTGACAGTCACTCTGGAAACACCATATATTTT. This sequence encodes CASSYLDSHSGNTIYF.

This clone was seen at least ten times. The gene calls are TRBV6-5 and TRBJ1-2, with 8 bases fitting TRBD1. The CDR3 totals 13 residues. The germline V gene has CDR1 MNHEY and CDR2 SVGAGI. Germline trimming cut 6 bases from V and 4 bases from J; bases unmatched to any gene: 4. DNA of the CDR3: TGTGCCAGCAGACCGGGACAGGTCTATGGCTACACCTTC. Its protein is CASRPGQVYGYTF.

V usage is TRBV7-3 and J usage is TRBJ2-3, with a weak D call TRBD1 (5 bases). V was pared by 5 bases and J by 4 bases, with 10 bases between. This CDR3 region has 13 residues. Per the germline V gene, CDR1 is SGHTA and CDR2 is FQGTGA. For the CDR3, the DNA is TGTGCCAGCAGCAGAACAGGAGCAGATACGCAGTATTTT. This sequence encodes CASSRTGADTQYF.

The chain is built from TRBV18 and TRBJ2-5, with D possibly matching TRBD1 (6 bases). The V and J ends lost 0 bases and 5 bases respectively, with 13 bases between them. The CDR3 loop spans 15 amino acids. CDR1 and CDR2 from the germline V gene are KGHSH and LQKENI. The chain's CDR3 is CASSPPATQGETQYF. The DNA of the CDR3 is TGTGCCAGCTCACCACCGGCCACTCAGGGGGAGACCCAGTACTTC.

CDR3 bases: TGTGCCAGCACAGGGAGGGAAGGGGTGACTGAAGCTTTCTTT. It codes for CASTGREGVTEAFF. The chain is built from TRBV2 and TRBJ1-1, with D perhaps TRBD1 (5 bases). V lost 7 bases and J 5 bases, leaving 17 bases between the germline ends. The CDR3 covers 14 residues. Germline CDR1 SNHLY, CDR2 FYNNEI.

V usage is TRBV25-1 and J usage is TRBJ1-2, with D tentatively TRBD1 (5 bases). Germline V gives CDR1 MGHDK, CDR2 SYGVNS. V lost 7 bases and J 8 bases, leaving 23 bases between the germline ends. The CDR3 extends over 15 amino acids. The CDR3 protein is CASTTGGMKTSGYTF. In DNA form, the CDR3 reads TGTGCCAGCACTACAGGAGGGATGAAGACTTCGGGCTACACCTTC.

The genes are TRBV19 and TRBJ1-2; TRBD1 agrees at 9 bases. The germline CDR1 and CDR2 sequences are LNHDA and SQIVND (reference sequence). The CDR3 runs 14 residues. The junction had 10 bases not matched to a gene; V was cut back by 4 bases and J by 10 bases. This CDR3 is CASSKTGGRDLYTF. CDR3 coding DNA: TGTGCCAGTAGTAAAACAGGGGGCAGGGATCTCTACACCTTC.

The V call is TRBV19, the J call TRBJ2-1; D unclear. The V and J ends lost 7 bases and 0 bases respectively, with 13 bases between them. The CDR3 is made up of 15 amino acids. The germline CDR1 and CDR2 sequences are LNHDA and SQIVND (reference sequence). CDR3 bases: TGTGCCAGTACCCAGAATCCTGGCTCCTACAATGAGCAGTTCTTC. Protein sequence: CASTQNPGSYNEQFF.

The chain is built from TRBV7-2 and TRBJ1-6; 8 bases match TRBD1. The CDR3 contains 16 residues. V dropped 1 base and J dropped 7; count of bases not matched to a gene: 6. CDR1 SGHTA and CDR2 FQGNSA come from the germline V gene. CDR3 residues: CASSLGTGSANSPLHF. CDR3 DNA sequence: TGTGCCAGCAGCTTAGGGACAGGGTCCGCCAATTCACCCCTCCACTTT. Supplemented by reference TRBV7-2 and TRBJ1-6, the full variable domain reads GAGVSQSPSNKVTEKGKDVELRCDPISGHTALYWYRQSLGQGLEFLIYFQGNSAPDKSGLPSDRFSAERTGGSVSTLTIQRTQQEDSAVYLCASSLGTGSANSPLHFGNGTRLTVT.

The chain employs TRBV2 and TRBJ1-5, with D tentatively TRBD1 (6 bases). In germline, CDR1 is SNHLY, CDR2 FYNNEI. The CDR3 sequence is 19 residues long. The V gene lost 6 bases and the J gene lost 1 base, with 25 bases spanning the gap. The CDR3 coding sequence is TGTGCCAGCAGCCCAAATTTGGGGGCCCTCCCTTCGAGCAATCAGCCCCAGCATTTT. Protein sequence: CASSPNLGALPSSNQPQHF.

This clone appeared a few times. The genes are TRBV11-2 and TRBJ2-3; no definite D call. V gave up 1 base and J gave up 3 bases, with 8 bases separating them. The CDR3 loop spans 14 amino acids. Germline V lookup: CDR1 SGHAT, CDR2 FQNNGV. The CDR3: CASSLVPRTDTQYF. For the CDR3, the DNA is TGTGCCAGCAGCTTAGTTCCTAGAACAGATACGCAGTATTTT.

This chain joins TRBV9 and TRBJ2-7, with a weak D call TRBD1 (5 bases). Trimming stripped 4 bases from V and 5 bases from J, with 22 bases between. In germline, CDR1 is SGDLS, CDR2 YYNGEE. The CDR3 runs to 16 residues. Written as DNA, the CDR3 is TGTGCCAGCAGCAAAAGGGGCGACCTCCCGACGGACGAGCAGTACTTC. Translated, it gives CASSKRGDLPTDEQYF.